One and the same sample provided the 20 T cell receptor beta chains below, sequenced in a study of blood T cell repertoires in COVID-19. Clones were read by immunoSEQ multiplex PCR, and TCRdb kept only the in-frame ones, dropping some. The table includes approximately 190,000 clones, more than 70% detected once. The source material was peripheral blood. These receptors all stem from a woman between 40 and 55 years old who had recovered from COVID-19.

V and J are TRBV25-1 and TRBJ1-6; possible D gene TRBD1, 5 bases. The length of the CDR3 is 14 residues. The germline V gene encodes CDR1 MGHDK and CDR2 SYGVNS. Trimming cost V 4 bases and J 7 bases, with 11 bases left between them. The CDR3 reads CASSGGHSNSPLHF. The CDR3 nucleotides are TGTGCCAGCAGTGGAGGACACTCAAATTCACCCCTCCACTTT.

The chain has TRBV3-1 (or the pseudogene TRBV3-2) and TRBJ2-5; D may be TRBD2 (5 bases). There are 16 residues in the CDR3. Germline V lookup: CDR1 LGHDT, CDR2 YNNKEL (reference sequence). With 0 bases removed from V and 0 bases from J, the gap between germline ends came to 11 bases. The CDR3 sequence: CASSQERIAYQETQYF. The CDR3 DNA follows: TGTGCCAGCAGCCAAGAAAGAATAGCGTACCAAGAGACCCAGTACTTC.

The chain has TRBV29-1 and TRBJ1-4; D might be TRBD1 (5 bases). Looked up from germline, CDR1 is SQVTM and CDR2 is ANQGSEA. The CDR3 totals 13 residues. Trimming cost V 6 bases and J 2 bases, with 10 bases left between them. The CDR3 DNA follows: TGCAGCGTCCCAGGGTTGACTAATGAAAAACTGTTTTTT. Translation gives CSVPGLTNEKLFF.

This chain links TRBV7-2 with TRBJ2-2; 10 bases agree with TRBD2. The germline gives CDR1 SGHTA, CDR2 FQGNSA. The CDR3 length is 16 residues. Trimming at V came to 2 bases and at J to 6 bases, leaving 6 bases not matched to a gene. CDR3 in DNA: TGTGCCAGCAGCTTATCTAGCGGGAGTTCCCCCGGGGAGCTGTTTTTT. Amino acids: CASSLSSGSSPGELFF.

The sample holds a few counts of this clone. This chain joins TRBV25-1 and TRBJ1-2; D unclear. The CDR3 totals 14 residues. V lost 1 base and J 1 base, leaving 7 bases between the germline ends. CDR1 is MGHDK and CDR2 is SYGVNS in the germline V gene. The CDR3 DNA sequence: TGTGCCAGCAGTGAATCTAGCCTTAACTATGGCTACACCTTC. As protein: CASSESSLNYGYTF.

In this sample, this clone turned up once. The chain carries TRBV11-2 and TRBJ1-5, with 7 bases aligning to TRBD1. Germline CDR1 is SGHAT and CDR2 is FQNNGV. The CDR3 runs to 16 residues. Trimming at V came to 4 bases and at J to 2 bases, leaving 8 bases not matched to a gene. The CDR3 is CASSSDPQGGNQPQHF. The CDR3 nucleotides read TGTGCCAGCAGCTCCGATCCCCAGGGGGGCAATCAGCCCCAGCATTTT.

This clone has a single count. The chain is built from TRBV11-2 and TRBJ1-2, with 7 bases lining up with TRBD1. CDR1 is SGHAT, CDR2 FQNNGV, per germline. V shed 2 bases, J shed 3 bases, and the junction held 15 bases outside the gene matches. The CDR3 has 18 residues. This CDR3 is CASSLTIDRDSGYYGYTF. The CDR3 coding sequence is TGTGCCAGCAGCTTAACAATAGACAGGGACAGTGGTTACTATGGCTACACCTTC.

V gene TRBV4-2 combines with J gene TRBJ1-2; TRBD1 is a possible D gene (6 bases). V lost 0 bases and J 5 bases, leaving 13 bases between the germline ends. CDR1 and CDR2 (germline): LGHNA, YNFKEQ. The CDR3 sequence is 15 residues long. The CDR3 protein is CASSQEDSGTYGYTF. CDR3 DNA: TGTGCCAGCAGCCAAGAGGACAGCGGCACTTATGGCTACACCTTC.

The rearrangement joins TRBV19 to TRBJ1-1; D gene uncertain. The CDR3 is 14 amino acids. Germline assignment: CDR1 LNHDA and CDR2 SQIVND (reference sequence). The V end lost 6 bases, the J end lost 1 base, and 12 bases lay between the germline ends. The CDR3 here is CASRQTQRNTEAFF. Written as DNA, the CDR3 is TGTGCCAGTAGACAGACCCAGAGGAACACTGAAGCTTTCTTT. Combining the CDR3 with reference TRBV19 and TRBJ1-1 gives the whole variable domain DGGITQSPKYLFRKEGQNVTLSCEQNLNHDAMYWYRQDPGQGLRLIYYSQIVNDFQKGDIAEGYSVSREKKESFPLTVTSAQKNPTAFYLCASRQTQRNTEAFFGQGTRLTVV.

The rearrangement joins TRBV5-1 to TRBJ2-1; TRBD1 matches 9 bases. V was clipped by 2 bases and J by 5 bases; unmatched bases: 5. CDR3 length: 15 residues. Germline CDR1 reads SGHRS; CDR2 reads YFSETQ. The CDR3 region has the DNA TGCGCCAGCAGCTTACAGGGGGCGATCCACAATGAGCAGTTCTTC. Translated, it gives CASSLQGAIHNEQFF.

The chain has TRBV5-4 and TRBJ2-7; 16 bases match TRBD2. The CDR3 is 18 residues long. Germline CDR1 and CDR2: SGHNT and YYREEE (reference sequence). The V segment lost 3 bases and the J segment 3 bases; nucleotides outside the gene matches: 9. CDR3 DNA: TGTGCCAGCAGCTCGGACGGGACTAGCGGGAGGGCATACTACGAGCAGTACTTC. The encoded protein is CASSSDGTSGRAYYEQYF.

The gene calls are TRBV4-2 and TRBJ1-5, with 8 bases identical to TRBD1. The germline V gene has CDR1 LGHNA and CDR2 YNFKEQ. This CDR3 is built from 19 residues. V trimming: 0 bases; J trimming: 0 bases; junction bases outside the gene matches: 10. DNA of the CDR3: TGTGCCAGCAGCCAAGATGGGCAGGGGGCCTCCACTAGCAATCAGCCCCAGCATTTT. This encodes CASSQDGQGASTSNQPQHF.

The rearrangement links TRBV28 to TRBJ2-3, with 10 bases aligning to TRBD2. In germline, CDR1 is MDHEN, CDR2 SYDVKM. Trimming cost V 7 bases and J 4 bases; bases outside gene matches: 5. The CDR3 covers 14 residues. This chain's CDR3 is CASNLAGDPDTQYF. The CDR3 DNA is TGTGCCAGCAACCTAGCGGGAGACCCAGATACGCAGTATTTT.

The rearrangement joins TRBV27 to TRBJ2-3, with 8 bases that match TRBD1. The length of the CDR3 is 15 residues. Trimming cost V 7 bases and J 6 bases; bases outside gene matches: 12. CDR1 MNHEY and CDR2 SMNVEV come from the germline V gene (reference sequence). The CDR3 loop reads CASNPEGTGRDTQYF. CDR3 nucleotides: TGTGCCAGCAACCCGGAGGGGACAGGACGGGATACGCAGTATTTT.

The CDR3 nucleotides are TGCAGCGTTGTACCCTCGACAGAGACCTATGGCTACACCTTC. Translating gives CSVVPSTETYGYTF. The chain is built from TRBV29-1 and TRBJ1-2, with a possible D match to TRBD1 (5 bases). Germline V gene sequence: CDR1 SQVTM, CDR2 ANQGSEA. Deletions cut 4 bases from V and 4 bases from J, with 16 bases between. This CDR3 is built from 14 residues.

The chain employs TRBV4-2 and TRBJ2-3, with 13 nucleotides matching TRBD2. V lost 4 bases and J lost 3; bases outside the gene matches: 10. The CDR3 consists of 18 residues. Germline CDR1 reads LGHNA; CDR2 reads YNFKEQ. Written as DNA, the CDR3 is TGTGCCAGCAGCCCATCTCAACTAGCGGGAGGGGGGACAGATACGCAGTATTTT. This encodes CASSPSQLAGGGTDTQYF.

The chain joins TRBV4-2 to TRBJ2-7, with a possible D match to TRBD2 (6 bases). The CDR3 is 12 amino acids. Deletions cut 1 base from V and 12 bases from J, with 13 bases between. CDR1 LGHNA and CDR2 YNFKEQ come from the germline V gene. CDR3 loop: CASSQARGIVYF. The CDR3 DNA reads as TGTGCCAGCAGCCAAGCCCGGGGGATCGTGTACTTC.

The chain uses TRBV6-1 and TRBJ2-7, with 11 nucleotides matching TRBD2. The CDR3 is 15 residues long. CDR1 is MNHNS, CDR2 SASEGT, per germline. V was pared by 2 bases and J by 3 bases, with 3 bases of the junction left unmatched. In DNA, the CDR3 is TGTGCCAGCAGTGAAAGACTAGCGGGGAACTACGAGCAGTACTTC. Protein product: CASSERLAGNYEQYF.

The chain employs TRBV7-6 and TRBJ1-5; D call uncertain. Germline V gene lookup returns CDR1 SGHVS and CDR2 FNYEAQ. Deletions cut 0 bases from V and 7 bases from J, with 13 bases between. There are 15 residues in the CDR3. This CDR3 reads CASSLARGLGQPQHF. CDR3 nucleotides: TGTGCCAGCAGCTTAGCCAGAGGTCTTGGGCAGCCCCAGCATTTT. Together with reference TRBV7-6 and TRBJ1-5, the CDR3 gives the full variable domain: GAGVSQSPRYKVTKRGQDVALRCDPISGHVSLYWYRQALGQGPEFLTYFNYEAQQDKSGLPNDRFSAERPEGSISTLTIQRTEQRDSAMYRCASSLARGLGQPQHFGDGTRLSIL.

Of note for this clone: Other DNA sequences in the same sample also yield this CDR3. The chain has TRBV6-5 and TRBJ2-7; 8 bases map to TRBD1. The CDR3 sequence is 13 residues long. V dropped 4 bases and J dropped 3; count of bases not matched to a gene: 2. Germline lookup yields CDR1 MNHEY and CDR2 SVGAGI. The CDR3 protein is CASSSGQGYEQYF. The DNA for the CDR3 is TGTGCCAGCAGTTCAGGACAGGGCTACGAGCAGTACTTC.